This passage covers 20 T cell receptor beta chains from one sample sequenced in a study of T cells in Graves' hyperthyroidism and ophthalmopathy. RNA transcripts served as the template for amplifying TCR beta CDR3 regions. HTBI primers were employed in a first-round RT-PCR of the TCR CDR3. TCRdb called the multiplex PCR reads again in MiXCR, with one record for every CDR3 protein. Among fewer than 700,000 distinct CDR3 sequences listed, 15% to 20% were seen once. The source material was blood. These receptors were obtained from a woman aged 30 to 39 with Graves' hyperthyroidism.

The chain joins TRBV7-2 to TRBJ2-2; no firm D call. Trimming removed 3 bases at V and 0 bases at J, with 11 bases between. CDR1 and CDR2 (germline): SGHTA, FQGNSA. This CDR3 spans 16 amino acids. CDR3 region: CASSFHRVTNTGELFF. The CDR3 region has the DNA TGTGCCAGCAGCTTCCACCGGGTAACGAACACCGGGGAGCTGTTTTTT.

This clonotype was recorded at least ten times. This CDR3 is CASSLFIRSNADTQYF. The CDR3, as DNA: TGTGCCAGCAGCTTATTTATTCGGAGCAACGCAGATACGCAGTATTTT. This sequence joins TRBV11-2 and TRBJ2-3, with D uncertain. With 2 bases removed from V and 4 bases from J, the gap between germline ends came to 16 bases. Germline V CDR1 and CDR2: SGHAT, FQNNGV. This CDR3 is 16 amino acids long. The full variable domain, rest sourced from reference TRBV11-2 and TRBJ2-3, is EAGVAQSPRYKIIEKRQSVAFWCNPISGHATLYWYQQILGQGPKLLIQFQNNGVVDDSQLPKDRFSAERLKGVDSTLKIQPAKLEDSAVYLCASSLFIRSNADTQYFGPGTRLTVL.

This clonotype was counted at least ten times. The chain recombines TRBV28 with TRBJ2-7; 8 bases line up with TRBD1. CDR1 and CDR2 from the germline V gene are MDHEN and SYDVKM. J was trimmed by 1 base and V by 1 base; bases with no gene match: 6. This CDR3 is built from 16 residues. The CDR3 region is CASSLLLGTGSYEQYF. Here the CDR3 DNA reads TGTGCCAGCAGTTTATTATTAGGGACAGGTTCCTACGAGCAGTACTTC.

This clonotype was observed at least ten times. The CDR3 sequence: CSVIRSGSYNEQFF. CDR3 bases: TGCAGTGTTATTCGCAGCGGGAGCTACAATGAGCAGTTCTTC. This chain links TRBV20-1 with TRBJ2-1, with TRBD2 identical over 8 bases. V was clipped by 7 bases and J by 3 bases; unmatched bases: 8. The germline gives CDR1 DFQATT, CDR2 SNEGSKA (reference sequence). The CDR3 is made up of 14 amino acids.

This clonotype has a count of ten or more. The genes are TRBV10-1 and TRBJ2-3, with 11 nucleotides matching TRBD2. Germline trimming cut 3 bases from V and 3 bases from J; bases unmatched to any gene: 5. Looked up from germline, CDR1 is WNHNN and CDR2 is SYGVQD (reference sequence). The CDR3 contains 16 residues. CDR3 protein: CASSDAPSGRTDTQYF. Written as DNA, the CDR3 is TGCGCCAGCAGTGATGCGCCTAGCGGGAGGACAGATACGCAGTATTTT.

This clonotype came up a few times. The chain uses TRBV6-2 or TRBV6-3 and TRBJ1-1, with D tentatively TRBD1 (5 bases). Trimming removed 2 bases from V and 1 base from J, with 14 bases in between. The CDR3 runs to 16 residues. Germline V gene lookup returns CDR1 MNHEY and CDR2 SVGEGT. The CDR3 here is CASSYAPTGGNTEAFF. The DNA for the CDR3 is TGTGCCAGCAGTTACGCCCCGACTGGGGGGAACACTGAAGCTTTCTTT.

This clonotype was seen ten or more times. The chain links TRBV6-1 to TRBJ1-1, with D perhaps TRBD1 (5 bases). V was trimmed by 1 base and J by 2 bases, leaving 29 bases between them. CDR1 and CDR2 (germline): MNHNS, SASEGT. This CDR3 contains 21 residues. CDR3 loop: CASSEDTVWGTTLRGNTEAFF. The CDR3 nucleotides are TGTGCCAGCAGTGAAGACACCGTATGGGGAACAACCCTCCGGGGCAACACTGAAGCTTTCTTT.

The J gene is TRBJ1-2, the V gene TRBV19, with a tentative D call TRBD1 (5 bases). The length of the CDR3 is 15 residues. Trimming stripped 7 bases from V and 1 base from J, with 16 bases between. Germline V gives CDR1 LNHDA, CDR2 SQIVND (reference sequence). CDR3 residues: CASTDDSSINYGYTF. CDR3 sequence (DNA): TGTGCCAGTACCGATGACAGTTCTATTAACTATGGCTACACCTTC.

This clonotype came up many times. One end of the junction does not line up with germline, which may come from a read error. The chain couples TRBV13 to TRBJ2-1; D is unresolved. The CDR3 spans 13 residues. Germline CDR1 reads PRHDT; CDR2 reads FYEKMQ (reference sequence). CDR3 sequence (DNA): TGTGCCAGCAGTTTAGGTCAGGACAATGAGCAGTTCTTC. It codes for CASSLGQDNEQFF.

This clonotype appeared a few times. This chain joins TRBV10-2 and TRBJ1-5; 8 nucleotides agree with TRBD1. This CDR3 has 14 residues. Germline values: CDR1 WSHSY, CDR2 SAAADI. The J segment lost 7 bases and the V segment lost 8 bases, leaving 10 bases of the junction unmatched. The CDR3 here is CASAPDRGNQPQHF. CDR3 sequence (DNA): TGCGCCAGCGCCCCCGACAGGGGTAACCAGCCCCAGCATTTT.

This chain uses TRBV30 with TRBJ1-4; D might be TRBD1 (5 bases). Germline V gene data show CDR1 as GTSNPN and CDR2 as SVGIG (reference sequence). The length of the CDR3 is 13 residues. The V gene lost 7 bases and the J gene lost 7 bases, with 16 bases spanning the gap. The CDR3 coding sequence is TGTGCCTTTCAGGGCGAGGGGAGTGAAAAACTGTTTTTT. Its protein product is CAFQGEGSEKLFF.

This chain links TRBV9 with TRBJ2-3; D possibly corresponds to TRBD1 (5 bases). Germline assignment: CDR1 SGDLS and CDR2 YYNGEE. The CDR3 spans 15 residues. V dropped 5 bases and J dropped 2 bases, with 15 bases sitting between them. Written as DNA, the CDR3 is TGTGCCAGCAGGTCCCTAGGGGATAACACAGATACGCAGTATTTT. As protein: CASRSLGDNTDTQYF.

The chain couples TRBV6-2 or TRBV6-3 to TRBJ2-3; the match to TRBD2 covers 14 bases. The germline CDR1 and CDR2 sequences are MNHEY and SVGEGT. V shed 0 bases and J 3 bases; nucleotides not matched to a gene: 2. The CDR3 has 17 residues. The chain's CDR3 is CASSYSGLAGVTDTQYF. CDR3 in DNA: TGTGCCAGCAGTTACTCGGGACTAGCGGGAGTAACAGATACGCAGTATTTT.

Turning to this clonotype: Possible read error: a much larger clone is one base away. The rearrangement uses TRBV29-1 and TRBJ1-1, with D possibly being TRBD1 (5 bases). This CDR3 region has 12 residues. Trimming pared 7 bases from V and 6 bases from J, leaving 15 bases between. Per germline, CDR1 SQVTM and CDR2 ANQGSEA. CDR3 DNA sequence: TGCAGCGCGAGCCGGGGCTCCGCTGAAGCTTTCTTT. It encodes CSASRGSAEAFF.

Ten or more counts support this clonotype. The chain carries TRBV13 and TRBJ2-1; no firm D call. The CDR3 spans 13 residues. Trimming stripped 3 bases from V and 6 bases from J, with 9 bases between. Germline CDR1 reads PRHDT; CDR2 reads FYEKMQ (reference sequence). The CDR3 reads CASSFGETNEQFF. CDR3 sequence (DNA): TGTGCCAGCAGCTTTGGGGAAACCAATGAGCAGTTCTTC. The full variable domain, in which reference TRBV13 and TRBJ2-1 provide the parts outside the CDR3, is AAGVIQSPRHLIKEKRETATLKCYPIPRHDTVYWYQQGPGQDPQFLISFYEKMQSDKGSIPDRFSAQQFSDYHSELNMSSLELGDSALYFCASSFGETNEQFFGPGTRLTVL.

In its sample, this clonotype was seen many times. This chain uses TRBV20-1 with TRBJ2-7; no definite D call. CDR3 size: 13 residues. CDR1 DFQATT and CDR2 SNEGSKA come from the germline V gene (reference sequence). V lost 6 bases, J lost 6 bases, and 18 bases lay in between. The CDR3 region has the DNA TGCAGTGCCTTTAATCCAACGCCCTCCGAGCAGTACTTC. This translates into CSAFNPTPSEQYF.

This chain's CDR3 is CAWSAPNRDYTF. The CDR3 DNA sequence: TGTGCCTGGAGTGCCCCTAACCGGGACTACACCTTC. The rearrangement joins TRBV30 to TRBJ1-2; D remains ambiguous. Germline V gene sequence: CDR1 GTSNPN, CDR2 SVGIG (reference sequence). The V gene lost 1 base and the J gene lost 10 bases, with 13 bases spanning the gap. The CDR3 consists of 12 residues.

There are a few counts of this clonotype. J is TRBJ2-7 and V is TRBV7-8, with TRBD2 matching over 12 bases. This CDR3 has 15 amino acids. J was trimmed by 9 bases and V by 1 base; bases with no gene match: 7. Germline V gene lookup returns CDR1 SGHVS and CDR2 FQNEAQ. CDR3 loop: CASSLGLAGVSGQYF. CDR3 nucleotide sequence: TGTGCCAGCAGCTTAGGACTAGCGGGAGTCTCCGGGCAGTACTTC.

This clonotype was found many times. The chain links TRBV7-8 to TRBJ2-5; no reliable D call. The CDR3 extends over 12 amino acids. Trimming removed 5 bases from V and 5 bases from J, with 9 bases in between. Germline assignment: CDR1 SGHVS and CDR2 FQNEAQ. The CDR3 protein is CASSPSPETQYF. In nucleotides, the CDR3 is TGTGCCAGCAGCCCCAGCCCGGAGACCCAGTACTTC.

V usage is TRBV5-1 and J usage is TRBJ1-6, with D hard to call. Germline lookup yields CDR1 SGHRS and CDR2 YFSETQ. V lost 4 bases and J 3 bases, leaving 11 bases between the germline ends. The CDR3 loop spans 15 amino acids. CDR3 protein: CASSLNGDYNSPLHF. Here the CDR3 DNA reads TGCGCCAGCAGCCTGAACGGGGACTATAATTCACCCCTCCACTTT.